The rows below give T cell receptor beta chains drawn from one sample of a study of blood T cell repertoires in COVID-19. Measured with immunoSEQ multiplex PCR; TCRdb has only the in-frame clones, and not every one. The sample holds 150,000 to 200,000 clones, approximately 88% seen once. The sequenced material came from peripheral blood. The source is a woman older than 75 with active or convalescent COVID-19. Each CDR3 is given with its conserved first and last residue. The order of the fields is clone size, V gene, J gene, D gene, CDR3 DNA, CDR3 protein. D genes are given only for firm matches. A clone size is listed for some rows: how often the clone was seen (once, few, many), or a class if it is expanded.

.	TRBV6-1	TRBJ1-1	.	TGTGCCAGCAGTGAAGGTCCAGGGGTGGGTGCTGAAGCTTTCTTT	CASSEGPGVGAEAFF
.	TRBV3-1/TRBV3-2	TRBJ2-1	TRBD2	TGTGCCAGCAGCCAAGTATCTAGCGGGGGCTCCAATGAGCAGTTCTTC	CASSQVSSGGSNEQFF
.	TRBV11-2	TRBJ1-1	.	TGTGCCAGCAATCCTATGCGGCTGAACACTGAAGCTTTCTTT	CASNPMRLNTEAFF
.	TRBV3-1/TRBV3-2	TRBJ1-2	.	TGTGCCAGCAGCCAAGATTTTGTCGCTAACTATGGCTACACCTTC	CASSQDFVANYGYTF
.	TRBV12-3/TRBV12-4	TRBJ1-5	.	TGTGCCAGCAGTTTAGACACACATCAGCCCCAGCATTTT	CASSLDTHQPQHF
.	TRBV5-4	TRBJ1-2	.	TGTGCCAGCAGCATCGCTCGGGAAGGGCATGGCTACACCTTC	CASSIAREGHGYTF
.	TRBV5-6	TRBJ1-6	.	TGTGCCAGCAGCTGGGATCAGGGAATGGAGAATTCACCCCTCCACTTT	CASSWDQGMENSPLHF
.	TRBV3-1/TRBV3-2	TRBJ1-6	.	TGTGCCAGCAGCCCGGGGGGGGTCCTTGATTCACCCCTCCACTTT	CASSPGGVLDSPLHF
.	TRBV6-5	TRBJ1-3	TRBD1	TGTGCCAGCAGTTACTCCCGACAGGGGAGTACGAACACCATATATTTT	CASSYSRQGSTNTIYF
few	TRBV6-5	TRBJ1-5	.	TGTGCCAGCACTCAAGAGAATCAGCCCCAGCATTTT	CASTQENQPQHF
.	TRBV19	TRBJ2-3	.	TGTGCCAGTAGTCCGAACTCAGATACGCAGTATTTT	CASSPNSDTQYF
.	TRBV7-2	TRBJ1-4	.	TGTGCCAGCAGCTTGGGCCGGGGGAGGAGGGAAAAACTGTTTTTT	CASSLGRGRREKLFF
.	TRBV6-5	TRBJ2-3	TRBD1	TGTGCCAGCAGCTGGACCGGGACAGGCACAGATACGCAGTATTTT	CASSWTGTGTDTQYF
.	TRBV15	TRBJ2-1	TRBD2	TGTGCCACCAGCAGGTTTCAAGCGGGGCTGTACAATGAGCAGTTCTTC	CATSRFQAGLYNEQFF